This T cell receptor (beta chain) came from a study of blood T cell repertoires in COVID-19. Overall study: Acute and convalescent COVID-19 samples came from the United States, Italy and Spain. Sources were T cells, B-cell-depleted T cells, or PBMCs; the material itself was cDNA or gDNA.

CDR3 size: 16 residues. Germline V gene data show CDR1 as SGHNT and CDR2 as YYREEE (reference sequence). Trimming pared 0 bases from V and 3 bases from J, leaving 13 bases between. The table came from immunoSEQ multiplex PCR; TCRdb's copy has only in-frame clones and leaves some out. The sample gives about 180,000 clones, over 75% of which show up once; about 10% is in the top ten. This chain joins TRBV5-4 and TRBJ2-4; D may be TRBD2 (7 bases). Sequenced input: peripheral blood. The source of this sequence is a human donor with active or convalescent COVID-19. The donor label of this sample is uncertain. CDR3 sequence reads: CASSLGRGRGKNIQYF. The DNA of the CDR3 is TGTGCCAGCAGCTTGGGTAGGGGGAGGGGCAAAAACATTCAGTACTTC.